This T cell receptor beta chain was sequenced during a study of blood T cells in healthy people across ages. Regarding the study as a whole: Naive CD4+ cell counts and diversity both ran higher in long-lived than in aged donors.

Germline V gene sequence: CDR1 SQVTM, CDR2 ANQGSEA. Trimming took off 3 bases at V and 0 bases at J, with 12 bases between the two ends. The CDR3 contains 15 residues. To note about this clonotype: Its target is not known.

At least 6 micrograms of total RNA were extracted per sample. Sample-barcoded 5' priming and a J-beta primer mix drove a second PCR of about 6 to 12 cycles. Sequencing recovered at least 3 million CDR3-containing paired-end reads from each sample. Each CDR3 protein gets one entry after TCRdb re-called the 5' RACE reads with MiXCR. The data hold 580,000 or so distinct CDR3 sequences, with 40% to 50% observed a single time. V usage is TRBV29-1 and J usage is TRBJ2-1, with D unclear. This sequence originates from a man aged 80 or over in good health. Sequencing was carried out using blood. The CDR3 DNA sequence: TGCAGCGTTGAGGGTAAGGGAAGCTCCTACAATGAGCAGTTCTTC. It encodes CSVEGKGSSYNEQFF.